The next 14 T cell receptor beta chains were all read from a single sample in a study of STAT3 mutations in large granular lymphocyte leukemia. Whole-study results and caveats: Every T-cell large granular lymphocyte leukemia patient had at least one immunodominant TCR beta clonotype.

The method was immunoSEQ multiplex PCR; TCRdb's version includes in-frame clones alone and lacks a portion of them. The repertoire holds roughly 40,000 clones, with about 81% as singletons. Which antigens these TCRs recognize remains unknown. Sequencing used PBMCs. These receptor sequences come from a human donor with T large granular lymphocyte leukemia. Some clones in this sample may be carry-over from other donors' samples.

The chain uses TRBV5-6 and TRBJ2-3, with 7 positions matching TRBD1. CDR1 and CDR2 from the germline V gene are SGHDT and YYEEEE. The V segment lost 0 bases and the J segment 6 bases; nucleotides outside the gene matches: 7. The CDR3 sequence is 15 residues long. DNA of the CDR3: TGTGCCAGCAGCTTGGGTGACAGGGTGCGGGATACGCAGTATTTT. It codes for CASSLGDRVRDTQYF. Based on the CDR3 plus reference TRBV5-6 and TRBJ2-3, the full variable domain is DAGVTQSPTHLIKTRGQQVTLRCSPKSGHDTVSWYQQALGQGPQFIFQYYEEEERQRGNFPDRFSGHQFPNYSSELNVNALLLGDSALYLCASSLGDRVRDTQYFGPGTRLTVL.

The V call is TRBV5-4, the J call TRBJ2-5; 8 bases fit TRBD2. The CDR3 has 15 amino acids. After removal of 4 bases from V and 2 bases from J, the junction contained 7 bases not matched to a gene. Germline V lookup: CDR1 SGHNT, CDR2 YYREEE (reference sequence). Here the CDR3 reads CASSRSGGGQETQYF. CDR3 in DNA: TGTGCCAGCAGCCGTTCCGGGGGGGGACAAGAGACCCAGTACTTC.

The rearrangement joins TRBV4-1 to TRBJ2-5, with TRBD1 matching over 7 bases. V shed 4 bases, J shed 5 bases, and the junction held 13 bases outside the gene matches. This CDR3 is 16 amino acids long. Germline V CDR1 and CDR2: MGHRA, YSYEKL. The CDR3 bases are TGCGCCAGCAGCCCGCAGGGGGAAGATCCGAGGGAGACCCAGTACTTC. Its protein product is CASSPQGEDPRETQYF.

V gene TRBV18 combines with J gene TRBJ2-3; D is ambiguous. The CDR3 contains 13 residues. V dropped 0 bases and J dropped 5 bases, with 6 bases sitting between them. Germline loops: CDR1 KGHSH, CDR2 LQKENI. The CDR3 DNA is TGTGCCAGCTCACCACCGAATCTAGATACGCAGTATTTT. Its translation: CASSPPNLDTQYF.

The V and J genes are TRBV29-1 and TRBJ1-1; 7 bases fit TRBD1. The CDR3 is made up of 14 amino acids. J gave up 1 base and V 6 bases, and 8 bases lay outside the gene matches. Germline assignment: CDR1 SQVTM and CDR2 ANQGSEA. CDR3 nucleotide sequence: TGCAGCGTCCCGGGACAGCGGGGGAACACTGAAGCTTTCTTT. It translates to CSVPGQRGNTEAFF.

The chain uses TRBV7-9 and TRBJ1-4; 7 positions agree with TRBD1. Germline assignment: CDR1 SEHNR and CDR2 FQNEAQ (reference sequence). V shed 3 bases and J 8 bases; nucleotides not matched to a gene: 6. CDR3 size: 14 residues. CDR3 sequence: CASSFSGGGEKLFF. The CDR3 nucleotides read TGTGCCAGCAGCTTTTCAGGGGGAGGAGAAAAACTGTTTTTT.

The V and J genes are TRBV6-5 and TRBJ2-7; possibly TRBD1 for D (6 bases). With 6 bases removed from V and 7 bases from J, the gap between germline ends came to 16 bases. Germline CDR1 is MNHEY and CDR2 is SVGAGI. The CDR3 is 13 amino acids. The CDR3 sequence: CASRHRETSEQYF. The CDR3 DNA follows: TGTGCCAGCAGGCACAGGGAAACGAGTGAGCAGTACTTC.

The chain combines TRBV19 with TRBJ1-1; D remains ambiguous. Germline loops: CDR1 LNHDA, CDR2 SQIVND (reference sequence). The CDR3 totals 14 residues. Trimming removed 5 bases at V and 7 bases at J, with 17 bases between. The CDR3 DNA sequence: TGTGCCAGTAGTCTGTCCGGGCTCGACCGTGAAGCTTTCTTT. It encodes CASSLSGLDREAFF.

The chain joins TRBV5-1 to TRBJ2-1; TRBD1 or TRBD2 may be the D gene (6 bases each). The ends were cut back, 5 bases at V and 4 bases at J, with 13 bases in the middle. Germline V gene sequence: CDR1 SGHRS, CDR2 YFSETQ. The CDR3 length is 14 residues. In nucleotides, the CDR3 is TGCGCCAGCAGGGGGGGCCGTCGGTACAATGAGCAGTTCTTC. It is translated as CASRGGRRYNEQFF.

The chain recombines TRBV28 with TRBJ1-2, with 7 bases identical to TRBD1. This CDR3 is 15 amino acids long. With V trimmed by 2 bases and J by 8 bases, 11 bases remained unmatched. From germline, CDR1 is MDHEN and CDR2 SYDVKM. The CDR3 reads CASSLIGRGTRGYTF. The CDR3 nucleotides read TGTGCCAGCAGTTTAATAGGCAGGGGGACACGCGGCTACACCTTC.

The V gene is TRBV28, the J gene TRBJ1-2; 7 bases match TRBD1. The V and J ends lost 3 bases and 4 bases, in that order; junction bases with no gene match: 2. Germline V gives CDR1 MDHEN, CDR2 SYDVKM. CDR3 size: 13 residues. The CDR3 loop is CASSFQGGYGYTF. In DNA form, the CDR3 reads TGTGCCAGCAGTTTCCAGGGGGGCTATGGCTACACCTTC.

The V call is TRBV28, the J call TRBJ1-4; D perhaps matches TRBD1 (6 bases). The CDR3 contains 14 residues. V was trimmed by 2 bases and J by 7 bases, leaving 11 bases between them. CDR1 is MDHEN and CDR2 is SYDVKM in the germline V gene. This CDR3 is CASSLRGAGEKLFF. The CDR3 bases are TGTGCCAGCAGTTTACGGGGGGCGGGTGAAAAACTGTTTTTT.

The genes are TRBV27 and TRBJ1-2; D may be TRBD1 (5 bases). The CDR3 loop spans 12 amino acids. The V gene lost 6 bases and the J gene lost 4 bases, with 9 bases spanning the gap. The V gene's germline CDR1 is MNHEY and CDR2 SMNVEV (reference sequence). CDR3 amino acids: CASRTAPYGYTF. The CDR3 coding sequence is TGTGCCAGCAGGACAGCCCCCTATGGCTACACCTTC.

This clone was detected only once. The chain is built from TRBV5-4 and TRBJ2-7, with TRBD1 matching over 11 bases. After removal of 0 bases from V and 7 bases from J, the junction contained 9 bases not matched to a gene. CDR1 is SGHNT, CDR2 YYREEE, per germline (reference sequence). The length of the CDR3 is 16 residues. CDR3 region: CASSLGPGQGVREQYF. CDR3 sequence (DNA): TGTGCCAGCAGCTTGGGGCCGGGACAGGGGGTTAGGGAGCAGTACTTC.